The rows below give T cell receptor beta chains drawn from one sample of a study of identical twins. TCRdb re-derived calls from the 5' RACE reads in MiXCR, one entry per CDR3 protein. The data show about 890,000 distinct CDR3 sequences, with 12% seen just once and about 1.5% held by the top ten. This same sample was also taken into another study, of yellow fever vaccine responses in identical twins.

The specimen sequenced was PBMCs. The receptor set was obtained from a woman between 18 and 29 years old in good health. Both conserved end residues are part of each CDR3. Fields, in order: CDR3 length, D gene, J gene, clone size, V gene, CDR3 protein, CDR3 DNA. D genes are given only for firm matches. Only part of the rows carry a size: once, few, many, or a class if the clone is expanded.

17,.,TRBJ2-2,many,TRBV5-1,CASRLGVGRSNTGELFF,TGCGCCAGCAGACTGGGGGTTGGCAGATCGAACACCGGGGAGCTGTTTTTT
17,TRBD2,TRBJ2-5,.,TRBV6-5,CASSYSFTSGMWETQYF,TGTGCCAGCAGTTACTCGTTCACTAGCGGGATGTGGGAGACCCAGTACTTC
16,.,TRBJ2-5,few,TRBV28,CATARSGSLKRETQYF,TGTGCGACAGCACGGTCCGGCTCCTTGAAAAGAGAGACCCAGTACTTC
15,TRBD1,TRBJ1-2,.,TRBV7-8,CASSSDSQGVGGYTF,TGTGCCAGCAGCTCCGACTCCCAGGGGGTGGGTGGCTACACCTTC
16,.,TRBJ1-2,.,TRBV6-5,CASSYSEGARNYGYTF,TGTGCCAGCAGTTACTCAGAAGGGGCGCGAAACTATGGCTACACCTTC
12,TRBD1,TRBJ1-1,.,TRBV29-1,CSGGQAGTEAFF,TGCAGCGGAGGACAGGCGGGGACTGAAGCTTTCTTT
13,TRBD1,TRBJ2-5,few,TRBV10-3,CATRDRLGETQYF,TGTGCCACCCGGGACAGGTTGGGAGAGACCCAGTACTTC
13,TRBD1,TRBJ1-1,few,TRBV27,CASSTGGKTEAFF,TGTGCCAGCAGCACAGGGGGTAAGACTGAAGCTTTCTTT
15,.,TRBJ1-4,few,TRBV5-5,CASSLAGQGGEKLFF,TGTGCCAGCAGCTTGGCAGGCCAAGGGGGTGAAAAACTGTTTTTT
15,.,TRBJ1-6,many,TRBV12-3/TRBV12-4,CASRTTGKHNSPLHF,TGTGCCAGCAGGACAACAGGGAAACATAATTCACCCCTCCACTTT
15,TRBD1,TRBJ1-4,.,TRBV9,CASSGRGGAWEKLFF,TGTGCCAGCAGTGGGAGAGGGGGCGCTTGGGAAAAACTGTTTTTT
16,TRBD1,TRBJ1-2,few,TRBV7-2,CASSTGRGAGSYGYTF,TGTGCCAGCAGTACGGGCAGGGGGGCTGGTAGCTATGGCTACACCTTC